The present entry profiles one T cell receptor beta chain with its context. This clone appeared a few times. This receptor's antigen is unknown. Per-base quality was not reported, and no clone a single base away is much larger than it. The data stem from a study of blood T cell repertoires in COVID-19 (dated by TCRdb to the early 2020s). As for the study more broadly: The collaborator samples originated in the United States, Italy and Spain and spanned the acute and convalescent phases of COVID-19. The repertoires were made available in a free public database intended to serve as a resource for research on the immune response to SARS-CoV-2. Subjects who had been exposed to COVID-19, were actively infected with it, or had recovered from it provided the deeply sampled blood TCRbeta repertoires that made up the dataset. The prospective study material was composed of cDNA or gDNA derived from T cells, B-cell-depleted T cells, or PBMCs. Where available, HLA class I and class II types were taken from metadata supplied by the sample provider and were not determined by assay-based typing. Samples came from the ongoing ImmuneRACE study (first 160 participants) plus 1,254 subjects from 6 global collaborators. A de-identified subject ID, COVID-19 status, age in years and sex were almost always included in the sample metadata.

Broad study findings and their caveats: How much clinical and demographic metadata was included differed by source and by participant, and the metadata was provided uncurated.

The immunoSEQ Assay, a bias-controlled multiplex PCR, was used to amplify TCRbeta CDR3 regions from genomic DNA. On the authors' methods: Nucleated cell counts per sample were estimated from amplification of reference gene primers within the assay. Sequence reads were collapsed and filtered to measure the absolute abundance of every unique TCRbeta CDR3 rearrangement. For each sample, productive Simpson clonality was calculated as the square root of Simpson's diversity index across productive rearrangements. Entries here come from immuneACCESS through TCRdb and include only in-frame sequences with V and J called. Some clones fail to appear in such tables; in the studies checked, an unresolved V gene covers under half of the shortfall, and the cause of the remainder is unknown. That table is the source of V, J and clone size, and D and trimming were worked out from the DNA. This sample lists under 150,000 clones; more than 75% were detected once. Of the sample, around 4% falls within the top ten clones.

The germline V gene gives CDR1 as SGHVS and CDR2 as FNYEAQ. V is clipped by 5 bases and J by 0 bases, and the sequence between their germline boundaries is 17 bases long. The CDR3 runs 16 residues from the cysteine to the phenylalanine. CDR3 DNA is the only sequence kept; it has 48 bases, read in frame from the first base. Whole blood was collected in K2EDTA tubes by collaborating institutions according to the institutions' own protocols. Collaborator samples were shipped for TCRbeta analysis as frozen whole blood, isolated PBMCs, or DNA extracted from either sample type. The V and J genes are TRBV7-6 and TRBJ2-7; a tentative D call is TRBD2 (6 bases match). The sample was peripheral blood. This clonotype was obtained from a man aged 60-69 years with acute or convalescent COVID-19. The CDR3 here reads CASSPLAGGTSYEQYF. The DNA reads TGTGCCAGCAGCCCTTTAGCTGGCGGGACCTCCTACGAGCAGTACTTC.